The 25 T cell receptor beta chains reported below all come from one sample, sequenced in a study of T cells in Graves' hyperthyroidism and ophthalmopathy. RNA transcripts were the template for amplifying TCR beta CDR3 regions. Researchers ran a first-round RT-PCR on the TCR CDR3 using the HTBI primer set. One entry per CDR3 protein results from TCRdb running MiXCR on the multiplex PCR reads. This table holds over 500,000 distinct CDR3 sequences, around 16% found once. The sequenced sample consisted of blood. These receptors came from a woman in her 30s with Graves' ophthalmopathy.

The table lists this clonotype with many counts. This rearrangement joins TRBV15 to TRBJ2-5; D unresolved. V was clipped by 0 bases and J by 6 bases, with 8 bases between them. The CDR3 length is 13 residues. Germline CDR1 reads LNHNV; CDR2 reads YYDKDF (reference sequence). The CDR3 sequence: CATSREVPKTQYF. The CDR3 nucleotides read TGTGCCACCAGCAGAGAGGTCCCTAAGACCCAGTACTTC.

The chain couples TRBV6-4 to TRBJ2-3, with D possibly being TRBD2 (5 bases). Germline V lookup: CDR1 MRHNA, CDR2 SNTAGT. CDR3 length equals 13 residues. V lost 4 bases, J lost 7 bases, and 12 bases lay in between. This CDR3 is CASSGGPGNTQYF. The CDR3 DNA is TGTGCCAGCAGTGGAGGGCCCGGAAATACGCAGTATTTT.

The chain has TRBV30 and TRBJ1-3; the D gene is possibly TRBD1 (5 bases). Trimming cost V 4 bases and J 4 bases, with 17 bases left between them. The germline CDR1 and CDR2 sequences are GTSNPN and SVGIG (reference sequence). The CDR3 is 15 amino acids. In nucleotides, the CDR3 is TGTGCCTGGAAGAGAGTCAGGGCGGACGGAAACACCATATATTTT. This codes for CAWKRVRADGNTIYF.

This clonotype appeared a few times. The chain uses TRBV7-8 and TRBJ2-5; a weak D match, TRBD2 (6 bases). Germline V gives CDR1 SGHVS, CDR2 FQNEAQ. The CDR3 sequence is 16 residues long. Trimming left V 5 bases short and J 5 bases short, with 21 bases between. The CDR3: CASSRAAGRFSETQYF. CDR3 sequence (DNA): TGTGCCAGCAGCCGGGCCGCGGGACGGTTTTCGGAGACCCAGTACTTC.

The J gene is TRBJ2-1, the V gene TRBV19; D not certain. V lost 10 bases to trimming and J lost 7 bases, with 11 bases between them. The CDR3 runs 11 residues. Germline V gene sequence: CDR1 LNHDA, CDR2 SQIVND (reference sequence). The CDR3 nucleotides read TGTGCCATCAGACGTGGGAATGAGCAGTTCTTC. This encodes CAIRRGNEQFF.

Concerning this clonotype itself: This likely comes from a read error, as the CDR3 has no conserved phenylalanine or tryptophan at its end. The CDR3 spells CASSLAGLGSSYNEQFL. The CDR3 coding sequence is TGTGCCAGCAGCTTGGCCGGGCTAGGAAGCTCCTACAATGAGCAGTTCCTC. The V and J genes are TRBV5-5 and TRBJ2-1; D unresolved. The CDR3 extends over 17 amino acids. With 0 bases removed from V and 0 bases from J, the gap between germline ends came to 13 bases. Germline lookup yields CDR1 SGHKS and CDR2 YYEKEE (reference sequence).

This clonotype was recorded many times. Here the CDR3 DNA reads TGTGCCAGCAGCTTGCCGGGACAGGGAGACATCGAGCAGTACTTC. It codes for CASSLPGQGDIEQYF. V is TRBV7-2 and J is TRBJ2-7; 9 bases line up with TRBD1. The CDR3 totals 15 residues. V trimming: 3 bases; J trimming: 6 bases; junction bases outside the gene matches: 9. Germline loops: CDR1 SGHTA, CDR2 FQGNSA.

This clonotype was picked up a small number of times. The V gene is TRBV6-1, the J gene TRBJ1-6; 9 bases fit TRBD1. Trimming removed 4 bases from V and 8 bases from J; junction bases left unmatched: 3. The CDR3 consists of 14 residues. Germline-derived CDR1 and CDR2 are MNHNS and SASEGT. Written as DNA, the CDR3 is TGTGCCAGCAGTGGGCGGGACAGGGATTCACCCCTCCACTTT. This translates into CASSGRDRDSPLHF.

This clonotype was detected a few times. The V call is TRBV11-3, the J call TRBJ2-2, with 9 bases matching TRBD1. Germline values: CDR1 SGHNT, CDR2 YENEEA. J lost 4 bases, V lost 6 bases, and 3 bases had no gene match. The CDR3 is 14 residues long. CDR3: CASSPGQGTGELFF. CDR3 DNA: TGTGCCAGCAGTCCGGGACAGGGCACCGGGGAGCTGTTTTTT.

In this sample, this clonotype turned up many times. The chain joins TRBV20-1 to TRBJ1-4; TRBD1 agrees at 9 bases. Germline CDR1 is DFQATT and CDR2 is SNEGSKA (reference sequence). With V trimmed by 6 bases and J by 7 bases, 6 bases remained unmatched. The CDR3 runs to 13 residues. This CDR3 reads CSAGQGMGEKLFF. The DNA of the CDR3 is TGCAGTGCCGGACAGGGGATGGGTGAAAAACTGTTTTTT.

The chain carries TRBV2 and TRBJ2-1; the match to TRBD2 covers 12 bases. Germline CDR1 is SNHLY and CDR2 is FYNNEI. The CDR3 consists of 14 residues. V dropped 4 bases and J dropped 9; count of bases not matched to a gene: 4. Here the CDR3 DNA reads TGTGCCAGCAGTGGACTAGCGGGAGACACTGAGCAGTTCTTC. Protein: CASSGLAGDTEQFF.

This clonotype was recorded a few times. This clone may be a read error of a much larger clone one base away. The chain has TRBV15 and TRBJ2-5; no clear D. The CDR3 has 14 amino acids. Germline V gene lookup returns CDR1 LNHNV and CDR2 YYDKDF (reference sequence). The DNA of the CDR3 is TGTGTCACCAGCAGAGATACAGAGGAAGAGACCCAGTACTTC. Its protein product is CVTSRDTEEETQYF.

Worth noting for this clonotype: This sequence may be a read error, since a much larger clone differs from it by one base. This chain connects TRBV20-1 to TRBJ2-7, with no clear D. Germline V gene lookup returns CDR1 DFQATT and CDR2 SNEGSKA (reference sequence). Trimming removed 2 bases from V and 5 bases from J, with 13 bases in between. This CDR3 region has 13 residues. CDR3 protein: CSARTLRVHEQYF. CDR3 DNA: TGCAGTGCTAGAACCCTAAGGGTTCACGAGCAGTACTTC.

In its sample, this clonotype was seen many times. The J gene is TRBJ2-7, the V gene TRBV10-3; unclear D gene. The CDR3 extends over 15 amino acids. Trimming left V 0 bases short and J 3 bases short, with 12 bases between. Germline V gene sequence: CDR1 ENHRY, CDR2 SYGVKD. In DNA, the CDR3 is TGTGCCATCAGTGAGTCGACAACTGGGCACTACGAGCAGTACTTC. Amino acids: CAISESTTGHYEQYF.

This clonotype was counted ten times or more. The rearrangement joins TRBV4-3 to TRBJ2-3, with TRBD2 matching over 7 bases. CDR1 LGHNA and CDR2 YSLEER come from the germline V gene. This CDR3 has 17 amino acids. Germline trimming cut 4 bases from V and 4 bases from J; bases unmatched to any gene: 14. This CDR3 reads CASSRAQRGSGADTQYF. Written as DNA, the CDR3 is TGCGCCAGCAGCCGCGCCCAGCGGGGCAGCGGGGCAGATACGCAGTATTTT.

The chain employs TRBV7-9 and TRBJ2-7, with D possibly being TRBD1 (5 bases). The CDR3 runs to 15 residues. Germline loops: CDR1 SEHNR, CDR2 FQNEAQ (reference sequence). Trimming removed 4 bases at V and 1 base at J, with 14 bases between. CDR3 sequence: CASSSAQGISYEQYF. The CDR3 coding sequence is TGTGCCAGCAGCTCGGCCCAGGGCATTTCCTACGAGCAGTACTTC.

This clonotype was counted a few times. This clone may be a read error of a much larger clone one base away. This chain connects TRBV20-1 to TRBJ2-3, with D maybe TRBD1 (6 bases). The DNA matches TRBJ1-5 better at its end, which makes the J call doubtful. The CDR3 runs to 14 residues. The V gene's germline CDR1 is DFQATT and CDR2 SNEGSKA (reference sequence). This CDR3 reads CSARTSGGPDTQHF. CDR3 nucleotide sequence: TGCAGTGCCAGGACTAGCGGGGGGCCAGATACGCAGCATTTT.

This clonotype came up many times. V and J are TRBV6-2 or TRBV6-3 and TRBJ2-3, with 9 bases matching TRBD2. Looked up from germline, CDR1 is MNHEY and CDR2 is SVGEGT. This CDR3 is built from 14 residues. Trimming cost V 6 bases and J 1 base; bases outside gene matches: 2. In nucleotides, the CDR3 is TGTGCCAGCAGGAGACTAGCGGGCACAGATACGCAGTATTTT. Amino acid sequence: CASRRLAGTDTQYF.

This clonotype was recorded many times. The CDR3 DNA reads as TGTGCCTCCTCTATGGTTGCGAATGAGCAGTTCTTC. Its translation: CASSMVANEQFF. This rearrangement joins TRBV30 to TRBJ2-1; D ambiguous. The CDR3 is 12 amino acids. CDR1 GTSNPN and CDR2 SVGIG come from the germline V gene (reference sequence). The germline V and J ends were trimmed by 7 bases and 7 bases, with 14 bases remaining between them.

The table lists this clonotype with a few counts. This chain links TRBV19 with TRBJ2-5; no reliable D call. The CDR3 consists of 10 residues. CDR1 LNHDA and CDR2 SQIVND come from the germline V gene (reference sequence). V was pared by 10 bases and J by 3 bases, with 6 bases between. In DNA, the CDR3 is TGTGCCACCAAAGAAGAGACCCAGTACTTC. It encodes CATKEETQYF.

The CDR3 loop reads CACNERGQGYTF. For the CDR3, the DNA is TGTGCCTGTAATGAAAGGGGGCAGGGCTACACCTTC. The chain is built from TRBV30 and TRBJ1-2; 7 nucleotides match TRBD1. CDR3 length equals 12 residues. Germline V gives CDR1 GTSNPN, CDR2 SVGIG (reference sequence). V shed 6 bases, J shed 8 bases, and the junction held 9 bases outside the gene matches.

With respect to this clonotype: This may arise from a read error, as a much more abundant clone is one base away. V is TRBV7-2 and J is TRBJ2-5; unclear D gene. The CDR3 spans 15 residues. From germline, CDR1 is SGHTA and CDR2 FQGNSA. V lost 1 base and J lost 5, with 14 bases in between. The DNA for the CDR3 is TGTACCAGCAGCTTAGACTTGGGTAGTCGGGAGACCCAGTACTTC. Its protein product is CTSSLDLGSRETQYF.

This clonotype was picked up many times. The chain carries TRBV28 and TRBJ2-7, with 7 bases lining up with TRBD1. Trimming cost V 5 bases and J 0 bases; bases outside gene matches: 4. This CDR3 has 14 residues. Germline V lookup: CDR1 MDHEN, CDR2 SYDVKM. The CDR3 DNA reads TGTGCCAGCAGTACAGGGGTTGGCTCCTACGAGCAGTACTTC. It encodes CASSTGVGSYEQYF.

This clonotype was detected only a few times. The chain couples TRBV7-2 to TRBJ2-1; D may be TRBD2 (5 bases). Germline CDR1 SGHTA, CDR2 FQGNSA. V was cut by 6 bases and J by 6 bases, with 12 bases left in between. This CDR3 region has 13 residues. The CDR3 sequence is CASRPISVNEQFF. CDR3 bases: TGTGCCAGCAGGCCGATTAGCGTCAATGAGCAGTTCTTC.

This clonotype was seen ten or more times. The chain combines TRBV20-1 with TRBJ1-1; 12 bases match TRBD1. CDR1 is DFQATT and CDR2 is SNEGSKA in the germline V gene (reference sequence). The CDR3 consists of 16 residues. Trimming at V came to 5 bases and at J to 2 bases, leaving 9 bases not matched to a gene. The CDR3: CSASIGDRGRNTEAFF. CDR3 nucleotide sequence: TGCAGTGCTTCTATCGGGGACAGGGGGCGAAACACTGAAGCTTTCTTT.